The 24 T cell receptor beta chains presented below share a single source sample, sequenced in a study of shared clonotypes between healthy human individuals. TCRdb's table, derived via immunoSEQ multiplex PCR, lists solely in-frame clones and lacks some. This sample carries over 1.4 million clones, approximately 96% of them seen once, and the ten largest clones take about 1.2%. The sequenced material came from naive CD4+ T cells sorted from blood. Subset defined: CD45RA+ positively selected. Every receptor here comes from a man aged 25-45 years in good health.

The rearrangement joins TRBV7-9 to TRBJ2-7; D might be TRBD1 (5 bases). The CDR3 is 15 residues long. The V end lost 3 bases, the J end lost 4 bases, and 16 bases lay between the germline ends. Germline V CDR1 and CDR2: SEHNR, FQNEAQ (reference sequence). CDR3 coding DNA: TGTGCCAGCAGCTTCGATCGTTGGGGCGTATACGAGCAGTACTTC. This sequence encodes CASSFDRWGVYEQYF. Supplemented by reference TRBV7-9 and TRBJ2-7, the full variable domain reads DTGVSQNPRHKITKRGQNVTFRCDPISEHNRLYWYRQTLGQGPEFLTYFQNEAQLEKSRLLSDRFSAERPKGSFSTLEIQRTEQGDSAMYLCASSFDRWGVYEQYFGPGTRLTVT.

The J gene is TRBJ1-1, the V gene TRBV7-6; possible D gene TRBD1, 5 bases. The CDR3 sequence is 14 residues long. V was clipped by 1 base and J by 6 bases, with 12 bases between them. The germline gives CDR1 SGHVS, CDR2 FNYEAQ. The CDR3, as DNA: TGTGCCAGCAGCTTAGGTGAGGGGATGGCTGAAGCTTTCTTT. Encoded protein: CASSLGEGMAEAFF. Using reference TRBV7-6 and TRBJ1-1 for the parts outside the CDR3, the full variable domain is GAGVSQSPRYKVTKRGQDVALRCDPISGHVSLYWYRQALGQGPEFLTYFNYEAQQDKSGLPNDRFSAERPEGSISTLTIQRTEQRDSAMYRCASSLGEGMAEAFFGQGTRLTVV.

This chain uses TRBV5-1 with TRBJ2-3; D perhaps matches TRBD2 (6 bases). The germline V and J ends were trimmed by 3 bases and 2 bases, with 13 bases remaining between them. This CDR3 region has 15 residues. Germline V gene data show CDR1 as SGHRS and CDR2 as YFSETQ. The CDR3 DNA reads TGCGCCAGCAGCTCAACAGCGGGCTTCACAGATACGCAGTATTTT. Protein sequence: CASSSTAGFTDTQYF.

This clone was observed once. The V call is TRBV30, the J call TRBJ2-5; D is ambiguous. V shed 0 bases and J shed 2 bases, with 10 bases lying between them. CDR3 size: 14 residues. From germline, CDR1 is GTSNPN and CDR2 SVGIG (reference sequence). CDR3 in amino acids: CAWSVGGSQETQYF. Written as DNA, the CDR3 is TGTGCCTGGAGTGTTGGTGGGTCACAAGAGACCCAGTACTTC.

The genes are TRBV15 and TRBJ2-5, with TRBD2 matching 10 bases. There are 17 residues in the CDR3. V lost 0 bases, J lost 4 bases, and 8 bases stayed unmatched. Looked up from germline, CDR1 is LNHNV and CDR2 is YYDKDF (reference sequence). In DNA form, the CDR3 reads TGTGCCACCAGCAGAGATCTCGGGGCTAGCGGGAGAGAGACCCAGTACTTC. As protein: CATSRDLGASGRETQYF.

The gene calls are TRBV15 and TRBJ2-7; D ambiguous. This CDR3 comprises 13 residues. The V end lost 0 bases, the J end lost 0 bases, and 3 bases lay between the germline ends. Germline V gene data show CDR1 as LNHNV and CDR2 as YYDKDF (reference sequence). The CDR3, as DNA: TGTGCCACCAGCAGAGATAACTCCTACGAGCAGTACTTC. Its protein product is CATSRDNSYEQYF.

The chain employs TRBV19 and TRBJ2-7, with 7 bases lining up with TRBD2. The germline CDR1 and CDR2 sequences are LNHDA and SQIVND (reference sequence). The CDR3 loop spans 15 amino acids. The ends lost 7 bases at V and 3 bases at J; junction bases unmatched: 12. CDR3 sequence: CASNSAGGGSYEQYF. In nucleotides, the CDR3 is TGTGCCAGTAACTCTGCTGGTGGCGGGAGCTACGAGCAGTACTTC.

As regards this clone: This sample includes further DNA sequences coding for the same CDR3. The genes are TRBV9 and TRBJ2-6; D tentatively reads TRBD1 or TRBD2 (5 bases each). V was cut by 0 bases and J by 3 bases, with 7 bases left in between. This CDR3 contains 15 residues. From germline, CDR1 is SGDLS and CDR2 YYNGEE. CDR3 nucleotides: TGTGCCAGCAGCGTAGCAGGGAGTGGGGCCAACGTCCTGACTTTC. Translated: CASSVAGSGANVLTF.

A single count supports this clone. V gene TRBV2 combines with J gene TRBJ2-1; D may match TRBD1 or TRBD2 (5 bases each). The V end lost 7 bases, the J end lost 1 base, and 14 bases lay between the germline ends. CDR3 size: 15 residues. Germline CDR1 reads SNHLY; CDR2 reads FYNNEI. The CDR3 protein is CASISQRTSYNEQFF. DNA of the CDR3: TGTGCCAGCATTAGCCAGCGGACATCCTACAATGAGCAGTTCTTC.

The J gene is TRBJ2-2, the V gene TRBV27; 13 bases agree with TRBD2. Trimming cost V 5 bases and J 4 bases; bases outside gene matches: 7. Germline V gene lookup returns CDR1 MNHEY and CDR2 SMNVEV (reference sequence). The CDR3 loop spans 17 amino acids. Here the CDR3 reads CASSGGLAGKGTGELFF. The CDR3 DNA reads TGTGCCAGCAGTGGGGGACTAGCGGGAAAGGGCACCGGGGAGCTGTTTTTT.

This chain uses TRBV9 with TRBJ2-1; D ambiguous. Germline loops: CDR1 SGDLS, CDR2 YYNGEE. The CDR3 sequence is 13 residues long. V was pared by 0 bases and J by 8 bases, with 9 bases between. DNA for the CDR3: TGTGCCAGCAGCGTAGGTCCGGTGGATGAGCAGTTCTTC. Its protein is CASSVGPVDEQFF. The complete variable domain, with remaining parts taken from reference TRBV9 and TRBJ2-1, reads DSGVTQTPKHLITATGQRVTLRCSPRSGDLSVYWYQQSLDQGLQFLIQYYNGEERAKGNILERFSAQQFPDLHSELNLSSLELGDSALYFCASSVGPVDEQFFGPGTRLTVL.

This clone was detected a few times. V is TRBV28 and J is TRBJ1-5; a weak D match, TRBD1 (5 bases). V was shortened by 2 bases and J by 5 bases, with 13 bases between the two germline ends. This CDR3 has 15 amino acids. The germline V gene has CDR1 MDHEN and CDR2 SYDVKM. CDR3 coding DNA: TGTGCCAGCAGTTTAGGGGGTGTTCAGCATCAGCCCCAGCATTTT. Its protein is CASSLGGVQHQPQHF.

The genes are TRBV19 and TRBJ2-7; 8 nucleotides agree with TRBD1. Germline V gene data show CDR1 as LNHDA and CDR2 as SQIVND (reference sequence). The CDR3 loop spans 13 amino acids. With 6 bases clipped from V and 1 base from J, the junction kept 2 bases outside the gene matches. The CDR3: CASRGDRSYEQYF. CDR3 DNA: TGTGCCAGTAGAGGGGACAGGTCCTACGAGCAGTACTTC.

The rearrangement uses TRBV5-6 and TRBJ1-5; D may be TRBD1 (6 bases). The V end was cut by 4 bases, the J end by 0 bases, with 17 bases between. Germline V CDR1 and CDR2: SGHDT, YYEEEE. The CDR3 length is 17 residues. CDR3 loop: CASSPGGPGASNQPQHF. The CDR3 DNA reads TGTGCCAGCAGCCCCGGAGGTCCGGGGGCTAGCAATCAGCCCCAGCATTTT.

The chain is built from TRBV5-1 and TRBJ2-1; D may match TRBD1 or TRBD2 (5 bases each). Germline CDR1 SGHRS, CDR2 YFSETQ. Trimming took 2 bases from V and 5 from J, leaving 11 bases between them. CDR3 size: 14 residues. The CDR3 loop reads CASSFGTGNNEQFF. The CDR3 bases are TGCGCCAGCAGCTTCGGGACCGGAAACAATGAGCAGTTCTTC.

Points on this clone: Other nucleotide sequences in the sample specify the same CDR3. V is TRBV5-1 and J is TRBJ2-3; 8 bases fit TRBD2. Trimming took 0 bases from V and 3 from J; bases not matched to a gene: 6. The CDR3 consists of 16 residues. CDR1 and CDR2 (germline): SGHRS, YFSETQ. The CDR3 DNA is TGCGCCAGCAGCTTGGCCGGAACTAGCGGAACAGATACGCAGTATTTT. The encoded protein is CASSLAGTSGTDTQYF. Looking up the rest from reference TRBV5-1 and TRBJ2-3 gives the full variable domain: KAGVTQTPRYLIKTRGQQVTLSCSPISGHRSVSWYQQTPGQGLQFLFEYFSETQRNKGNFPGRFSGRQFSNSRSEMNVSTLELGDSALYLCASSLAGTSGTDTQYFGPGTRLTVL.

The chain employs TRBV9 and TRBJ1-1; 11 bases fit TRBD1. The CDR3 spans 15 residues. V gave up 6 bases and J gave up 3 bases; unmatched junction bases: 7. Per germline, CDR1 SGDLS and CDR2 YYNGEE. CDR3 loop: CASTPGQGAHTEAFF. CDR3 DNA sequence: TGTGCCAGCACCCCAGGACAGGGGGCCCACACTGAAGCTTTCTTT. The full variable domain, completed using reference TRBV9 and TRBJ1-1, is DSGVTQTPKHLITATGQRVTLRCSPRSGDLSVYWYQQSLDQGLQFLIQYYNGEERAKGNILERFSAQQFPDLHSELNLSSLELGDSALYFCASTPGQGAHTEAFFGQGTRLTVV.

The chain combines TRBV28 with TRBJ1-5, with D uncertain. This CDR3 has 13 amino acids. CDR1 is MDHEN, CDR2 SYDVKM, per germline. Trimming cost V 7 bases and J 6 bases, with 13 bases left between them. CDR3: CASTPGVGQPQHF. The CDR3 nucleotides are TGTGCCAGCACCCCAGGAGTAGGTCAGCCCCAGCATTTT.

This chain connects TRBV5-4 to TRBJ2-5; 9 nucleotides agree with TRBD1. The J segment lost 1 base and the V segment lost 0 bases, leaving 7 bases of the junction unmatched. Germline assignment: CDR1 SGHNT and CDR2 YYREEE (reference sequence). The CDR3 runs 17 residues. DNA of the CDR3: TGTGCCAGCAGCTTGGCGGGACAGGGTAACCGCCAAGAGACCCAGTACTTC. Translating it yields CASSLAGQGNRQETQYF.

In DNA form, the CDR3 reads TGCAGCGTTGCCGGGACTAGCGGGATACCTAGCACAGATACGCAGTATTTT. Amino acids: CSVAGTSGIPSTDTQYF. The chain carries TRBV29-1 and TRBJ2-3, with 13 bases identical to TRBD2. CDR3 length: 17 residues. From germline, CDR1 is SQVTM and CDR2 ANQGSEA. The J segment lost 0 bases and the V segment lost 4 bases, leaving 7 bases of the junction unmatched.

CDR3 in amino acids: CASSRRLVSGELFF. In DNA, the CDR3 is TGTGCCAGCAGTCGTAGACTAGTTTCCGGGGAGCTGTTTTTT. The chain carries TRBV2 and TRBJ2-2; D is perhaps TRBD2 (6 bases). Germline V gene sequence: CDR1 SNHLY, CDR2 FYNNEI. With 5 bases removed from V and 6 bases from J, the gap between germline ends came to 13 bases. There are 14 residues in the CDR3. The full variable domain, with the rest looked up from reference TRBV2 and TRBJ2-2, is EPEVTQTPSHQVTQMGQEVILRCVPISNHLYFYWYRQILGQKVEFLVSFYNNEISEKSEIFDDQFSVERPDGSNFTLKIRSTKLEDSAMYFCASSRRLVSGELFFGEGSRLTVL.

This clone was detected once. This chain links TRBV9 with TRBJ2-7; 7 positions agree with TRBD2. V lost 1 base to trimming and J lost 4 bases; unmatched junction nucleotides: 11. CDR1 and CDR2 (germline): SGDLS, YYNGEE. The CDR3 has 16 amino acids. CDR3 sequence reads: CASSVFRRERGYEQYF. CDR3 nucleotide sequence: TGTGCCAGCAGCGTATTTCGGCGGGAGAGAGGTTACGAGCAGTACTTC.

The V gene is TRBV9, the J gene TRBJ2-2; no definite D call. The CDR3 is 15 residues long. In germline, CDR1 is SGDLS, CDR2 YYNGEE. Trimming took 0 bases from V and 2 from J, leaving 8 bases between them. CDR3 DNA sequence: TGTGCCAGCAGCGTAGGACGGGTAAACACCGGGGAGCTGTTTTTT. This translates into CASSVGRVNTGELFF.

The V call is TRBV10-2, the J call TRBJ1-1, with TRBD1 matching 8 bases. CDR3 length: 16 amino acids. CDR1 is WSHSY and CDR2 is SAAADI in the germline V gene. The V gene end was trimmed by 4 bases and the J gene end by 6 bases; junction bases not matched to a gene: 13. CDR3 DNA: TGCGCCAGCAGTGGGGGTATAGCAGGCAGGGGGCCTGAAGCTTTCTTT. Its protein is CASSGGIAGRGPEAFF.